The present T cell receptor beta chain was sequenced within a study of blood T cells in healthy people across ages. The germline gives CDR1 SGHRS, CDR2 YFSETQ. The CDR3 sequence is 14 residues long. A second roughly 6 to 12 cycle PCR used barcoded and J-beta primers. TCRdb analysed the 5' RACE reads with MiXCR anew, one entry per CDR3 protein. This sample has around 870,000 distinct CDR3 sequences, with around 26% found just once. Study conclusions and caveats: No conclusive comparison of naive versus antigen-experienced cells was possible with unsorted PBMCs. Getting older went along with TCR beta diversity per million T cells dropping roughly linearly.

As regards this clonotype: What it binds is unknown. Being one base from a much bigger clone, this may be a read error.

No fewer than 7 million PBMCs went into each sample. The sequenced sample consisted of blood. The gene calls are TRBV5-1 and TRBJ2-3; D is uncertain. The source of this sequence is a woman of 80 years or more in good health. CDR3 sequence (DNA): TGCGCCAGCAGCTACAAAGGACCCACAGATACGCAGTTTTTT. It translates to CASSYKGPTDTQFF. Complete variable domain (other parts from reference TRBV5-1 and TRBJ2-3): KAGVTQTPRYLIKTRGQQVTLSCSPISGHRSVSWYQQTPGQGLQFLFEYFSETQRNKGNFPGRFSGRQFSNSRSEMNVSTLELGDSALYLCASSYKGPTDTQFFGPGTRLTVL.